This TCR beta chain was captured by sequencing in a study of human T cells and chemical hapten exposure. Whole-study context: TCR yield per sample varied, mainly due to pooled library volumes. Study-wide results and caveats: Counts of expanded TCRs at PT1 were positively correlated with patch test score. Healthy individuals' immune responses may differ from those of donors, who had alopecia.

Time point of the sample: pre-sensitization, week 0. The treatment was: therapeutic diphenylcyclopropenone sensitization with weekly scalp DPC. Unfractionated whole blood was the source from which total RNA was extracted. After removal of 2 bases from V and 5 bases from J, the junction contained 9 bases not matched to a gene. This CDR3 spans 16 amino acids. The germline CDR1 and CDR2 sequences are SGHTA and FQGNSA. For this clonotype: No antigen is known for it.

TCRdb reanalysed the RACE reads using MiXCR and keeps one entry per CDR3 protein. The sample holds some 36,000 distinct CDR3 sequences, under 13% seen once. The specimen comprised whole blood, sampled in connection with sensitization to the hapten diphenylcyclopropenone (DPC). The chain carries TRBV7-2 and TRBJ2-7; 10 bases are a match to TRBD2. This receptor was taken from a man over 45 with alopecia areata. Some clones in this sample may be carry-over from other donors' samples. The CDR3 DNA is TGTGCCAGCAGCTTATCTAGCGGGGGATATAGCAACGAGCAGTACTTC. This gives the protein CASSLSSGGYSNEQYF.